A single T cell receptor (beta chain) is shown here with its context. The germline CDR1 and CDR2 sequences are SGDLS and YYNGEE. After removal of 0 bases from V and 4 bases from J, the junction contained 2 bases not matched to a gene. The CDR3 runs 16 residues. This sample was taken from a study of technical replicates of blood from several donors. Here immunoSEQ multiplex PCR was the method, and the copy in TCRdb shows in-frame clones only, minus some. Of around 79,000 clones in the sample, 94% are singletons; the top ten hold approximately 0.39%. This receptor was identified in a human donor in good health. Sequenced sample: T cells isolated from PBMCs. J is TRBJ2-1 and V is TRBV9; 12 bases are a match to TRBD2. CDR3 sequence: CASSVGGTSGYNEQFF. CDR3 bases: TGTGCCAGCAGCGTAGGGGGGACTAGCGGGTACAATGAGCAGTTCTTC.